This T cell receptor beta chain appears in the sequencing data of a study of blood T cell repertoires in COVID-19. At the level of the study: Spain, Italy and the United States supplied samples that represented acute and convalescent COVID-19.

V dropped 4 bases and J dropped 6 bases, with 27 bases sitting between them. Germline V CDR1 and CDR2: LGHNA, YNFKEQ. The CDR3 runs to 19 residues. In the original processing: Cell counts per sample came from amplifying reference gene primers. TCRdb keeps only in-frame clones here, not all; method: immunoSEQ multiplex PCR. The V and J calls and the clone size are those of that table, but D and trimming were determined from the DNA. The table includes under 350,000 clones, under 90% detected once. The sample taken for sequencing was peripheral blood. The receptor's source is a woman between 25 and 40 years old with COVID-19, enrolled during active disease. This sequence joins TRBV4-2 and TRBJ2-2; possibly TRBD1 for D (7 bases). The CDR3, as DNA: TGTGCCAGCAGCCGGGCCGCCGGAGGGCAGGGGGTCAGGGCCGGGGAGCTGTTTTTT. It is translated as CASSRAAGGQGVRAGELFF.